A single sample is the source of the 10 T cell receptor beta chains below, sequenced in a study of cytomegalovirus exposure and HLA in healthy donors. Primers included in the PCR were 60 Vbeta and 13 Jbeta primers. The assay was immunoSEQ multiplex PCR, and TCRdb's table has in-frame clones only and misses some. There are approximately 90,000 clones in the sample; about 63% occur only once, and roughly 6% lies in the top ten. Sequenced input: PBMCs. Every receptor here comes from a woman under 40 in good health and CMV-seronegative.

This clone was recorded a few times. The CDR3 reads CASSSDRAYGYTF. DNA for the CDR3: TGTGCCAGCAGCTCGGACAGGGCTTATGGCTACACCTTC. The genes are TRBV11-2 and TRBJ1-2, with TRBD1 matching 8 bases. Germline loops: CDR1 SGHAT, CDR2 FQNNGV. The J segment lost 5 bases and the V segment lost 4 bases, leaving 3 bases of the junction unmatched. This CDR3 has 13 residues.

V gene TRBV6-1 combines with J gene TRBJ1-2; D possibly corresponds to TRBD1 (6 bases). Between the trimmed V and J ends, which lost 0 bases and 8 bases, there was a span of 16 bases. Germline V gene lookup returns CDR1 MNHNS and CDR2 SASEGT. The CDR3 contains 15 residues. CDR3: CASSEALGPGDGYTF. The CDR3 bases are TGTGCCAGCAGTGAAGCGCTCGGGCCAGGGGACGGCTACACCTTC.

This clone turned up a few times. This chain connects TRBV18 to TRBJ1-6; no firm D call. The CDR3 is made up of 13 amino acids. With 4 bases removed from V and 8 bases from J, the gap between germline ends came to 9 bases. The germline gives CDR1 KGHSH, CDR2 LQKENI. CDR3 in DNA: TGTGCCAGCTCACGGGCGTCGGATTCACCCCTCCACTTT. It translates to CASSRASDSPLHF.

This clone was counted a single time. The CDR3 nucleotides read TGTGCCAGCAGCTTAGCGCGTGGGACATTGGCCTACGAGCAGTACTTC. Translated: CASSLARGTLAYEQYF. The chain links TRBV7-9 to TRBJ2-7, with a tentative D call TRBD1 (6 bases). The V gene lost 0 bases and the J gene lost 2 bases, with 14 bases spanning the gap. CDR3 length: 16 residues. Germline CDR1 SEHNR, CDR2 FQNEAQ (reference sequence). Filled out from reference TRBV7-9 and TRBJ2-7, the complete variable domain reads DTGVSQNPRHKITKRGQNVTFRCDPISEHNRLYWYRQTLGQGPEFLTYFQNEAQLEKSRLLSDRFSAERPKGSFSTLEIQRTEQGDSAMYLCASSLARGTLAYEQYFGPGTRLTVT.

CDR3 sequence reads: CASSHLAGAYEQYF. CDR3 nucleotides: TGTGCCAGCAGCCATCTAGCGGGAGCTTACGAGCAGTACTTC. The chain carries TRBV27 and TRBJ2-7; 10 bases align to TRBD2. CDR3 length: 14 residues. The junction had 6 bases not matched to a gene; V was cut back by 6 bases and J by 4 bases. CDR1 is MNHEY, CDR2 SMNVEV, per germline (reference sequence).

This clone was detected once. This chain links TRBV4-1 with TRBJ2-7; D is perhaps TRBD2 (6 bases). CDR3 length: 15 residues. Deletions cut 1 base from V and 4 bases from J, with 14 bases between. Germline V gives CDR1 MGHRA, CDR2 YSYEKL. The CDR3: CASSQVVLARYEQYF. Here the CDR3 DNA reads TGCGCCAGCAGCCAAGTAGTCCTAGCGCGGTACGAGCAGTACTTC.

This clone was detected once. The CDR3 loop is CASSIGRRDTEAFF. The CDR3 coding sequence is TGTGCCAGTAGTATAGGTAGGCGGGACACTGAAGCTTTCTTT. This chain joins TRBV19 and TRBJ1-1; D remains unclear. CDR3 length equals 14 residues. Trimming left V 1 base short and J 3 bases short, with 9 bases between. From germline, CDR1 is LNHDA and CDR2 SQIVND (reference sequence).

This clone was counted between two and nine times. The gene calls are TRBV2 and TRBJ2-1, with TRBD2 matching over 9 bases. Germline-derived CDR1 and CDR2 are SNHLY and FYNNEI. Trimming at V came to 6 bases and at J to 14 bases, leaving 14 bases not matched to a gene. This CDR3 spans 14 amino acids. CDR3 DNA sequence: TGTGCCAGCAGGGCCGGGACTAGCCCACGAGACGAGTTCTTC. It yields the protein CASRAGTSPRDEFF. The full variable domain, its missing parts supplied by reference TRBV2 and TRBJ2-1, is EPEVTQTPSHQVTQMGQEVILRCVPISNHLYFYWYRQILGQKVEFLVSFYNNEISEKSEIFDDQFSVERPDGSNFTLKIRSTKLEDSAMYFCASRAGTSPRDEFFGPGTRLTVL.

This clone has a handful of counts. The J gene is TRBJ1-2, the V gene TRBV14; 7 positions agree with TRBD1. V was pared by 1 base and J by 2 bases, with 4 bases of the junction left unmatched. The CDR3 length is 15 residues. Germline assignment: CDR1 SGHDN and CDR2 FVKESK. CDR3 DNA: TGTGCCAGCAGCCAAGTGGGACAGTTAAACTATGGCTACACCTTC. Residues: CASSQVGQLNYGYTF. Variable domain in full (rest from reference TRBV14 and TRBJ1-2): EAGVTQFPSHSVIEKGQTVTLRCDPISGHDNLYWYRRVMGKEIKFLLHFVKESKQDESGMPNNRFLAERTGGTYSTLKVQPAELEDSGVYFCASSQVGQLNYGYTFGSGTRLTVV.

This clone was recorded a few times. The V call is TRBV4-1, the J call TRBJ1-3; 10 bases are shared with TRBD1. The CDR3 runs to 15 residues. CDR1 and CDR2 (germline): MGHRA, YSYEKL. The V gene end was trimmed by 7 bases and the J gene end by 2 bases; junction bases not matched to a gene: 5. For the CDR3, the DNA is TGCGCCAGCAAACCCGGACAGGGGGCTGGAAACACCATATATTTT. Its protein product is CASKPGQGAGNTIYF.